These 29 T cell receptor beta chains share one sample of origin, sequenced in a study of blood T cell repertoires in COVID-19. Sequencing was performed with immunoSEQ multiplex PCR; in TCRdb, only in-frame clones are kept and a portion is missing. Among 70,000 to 90,000 clones, 70% to 85% were seen once, and the ten largest hold around 11%. Specimen: peripheral blood. These receptors were obtained from a man aged 70-80 years with acute or convalescent COVID-19.

This clone came up once. This sequence joins TRBV11-2 and TRBJ2-3, with 13 bases that match TRBD2. V dropped 5 bases and J dropped 8; count of bases not matched to a gene: 4. Germline assignment: CDR1 SGHAT and CDR2 FQNNGV. This CDR3 is built from 14 residues. Here the CDR3 DNA reads TGTGCCAGCAGCCACCGACTAGCGGGGGGTACGCAGTATTTT. Encoded protein: CASSHRLAGGTQYF. The entire variable domain, with the rest obtained from reference TRBV11-2 and TRBJ2-3, is as follows: EAGVAQSPRYKIIEKRQSVAFWCNPISGHATLYWYQQILGQGPKLLIQFQNNGVVDDSQLPKDRFSAERLKGVDSTLKIQPAKLEDSAVYLCASSHRLAGGTQYFGPGTRLTVL.

This clone appeared a single time. The gene calls are TRBV7-2 and TRBJ1-4, with TRBD1 as a possible D gene (5 bases). Per the germline V gene, CDR1 is SGHTA and CDR2 is FQGNSA. Trimming cost V 5 bases and J 4 bases, with 14 bases left between them. The CDR3 is 15 amino acids. As DNA, the CDR3 is TGTGCCAGCAGCGCCCACAGGAGCCATAATGAAAAACTGTTTTTT. Protein sequence: CASSAHRSHNEKLFF. Full variable domain (remainder filled in from reference TRBV7-2 and TRBJ1-4): GAGVSQSPSNKVTEKGKDVELRCDPISGHTALYWYRQSLGQGLEFLIYFQGNSAPDKSGLPSDRFSAERTGGSVSTLTIQRTQQEDSAVYLCASSAHRSHNEKLFFGSGTQLSVL.

The J gene is TRBJ1-3, the V gene TRBV2, with no clear D. CDR1 is SNHLY and CDR2 is FYNNEI in the germline V gene. V dropped 5 bases and J dropped 3 bases, with 8 bases sitting between them. This CDR3 spans 13 amino acids. The CDR3 DNA follows: TGTGCCAGCAGTCCTTTTAGTGGAAACACCATATATTTT. Translating gives CASSPFSGNTIYF. Using reference TRBV2 and TRBJ1-3 for the parts outside the CDR3, the full variable domain is EPEVTQTPSHQVTQMGQEVILRCVPISNHLYFYWYRQILGQKVEFLVSFYNNEISEKSEIFDDQFSVERPDGSNFTLKIRSTKLEDSAMYFCASSPFSGNTIYFGEGSWLTVV.

This clone was found a few times. V usage is TRBV7-9 and J usage is TRBJ2-7, with D perhaps TRBD2 (5 bases). In germline, CDR1 is SEHNR, CDR2 FQNEAQ (reference sequence). CDR3 length equals 14 residues. The V end lost 5 bases, the J end lost 0 bases, and 11 bases lay between the germline ends. CDR3 sequence reads: CASSRSGFSYEQYF. The CDR3 DNA reads TGTGCCAGCAGCCGTTCGGGGTTCTCCTACGAGCAGTACTTC.

This chain uses TRBV7-9 with TRBJ2-5, with 9 bases identical to TRBD1. The CDR3 covers 14 residues. The V and J ends lost 6 bases and 5 bases, in that order; junction bases with no gene match: 7. Germline CDR1 is SEHNR and CDR2 is FQNEAQ (reference sequence). The CDR3 DNA follows: TGTGCCAGCAGTCCAACAGGGGGCGACGAGACCCAGTACTTC. Translating it yields CASSPTGGDETQYF.

This chain joins TRBV27 and TRBJ2-2; D unclear. V gave up 7 bases and J gave up 0 bases, with 9 bases separating them. Per germline, CDR1 MNHEY and CDR2 SMNVEV (reference sequence). The CDR3 totals 14 residues. The DNA for the CDR3 is TGTGCCAGCAAAGAGATCACGAACACCGGGGAGCTGTTTTTT. Residues: CASKEITNTGELFF.

The chain carries TRBV19 and TRBJ2-1, with TRBD2 as a possible D gene (5 bases). The length of the CDR3 is 14 residues. The V gene lost 6 bases and the J gene lost 4 bases, with 13 bases spanning the gap. Germline V CDR1 and CDR2: LNHDA, SQIVND (reference sequence). The CDR3 region has the DNA TGTGCCAGTAGCTTGCGGGCGGATTACAATGAGCAGTTCTTC. Amino acids: CASSLRADYNEQFF. Complete variable domain (other parts from reference TRBV19 and TRBJ2-1): DGGITQSPKYLFRKEGQNVTLSCEQNLNHDAMYWYRQDPGQGLRLIYYSQIVNDFQKGDIAEGYSVSREKKESFPLTVTSAQKNPTAFYLCASSLRADYNEQFFGPGTRLTVL.

This rearrangement joins TRBV27 to TRBJ2-4; D not resolved. Trimming shortened V by 2 bases and J by 6 bases, and 8 bases separated the two germline ends. Looked up from germline, CDR1 is MNHEY and CDR2 is SMNVEV (reference sequence). This CDR3 comprises 13 residues. In DNA form, the CDR3 reads TGTGCCAGCAGTTTAAGCCCAGGAAACATTCAGTACTTC. Its protein product is CASSLSPGNIQYF.

V is TRBV4-1 and J is TRBJ1-4; TRBD1 matches 10 bases. The J segment lost 6 bases and the V segment lost 4 bases, leaving 5 bases of the junction unmatched. The CDR3 loop spans 15 amino acids. CDR1 MGHRA and CDR2 YSYEKL come from the germline V gene. The CDR3 sequence is CASSPTGTGDEKLFF. CDR3 nucleotide sequence: TGCGCCAGCAGCCCTACCGGGACAGGGGATGAAAAACTGTTTTTT.

The genes are TRBV28 and TRBJ2-7, with D perhaps matching TRBD2 (5 bases). With 3 bases removed from V and 3 bases from J, the gap between germline ends came to 6 bases. The CDR3 runs 12 residues. Germline V lookup: CDR1 MDHEN, CDR2 SYDVKM. DNA of the CDR3: TGTGCCAGCAGTTTGGGAGACTACGAGCAGTACTTC. Translating gives CASSLGDYEQYF.

V and J are TRBV12-3 or TRBV12-4 and TRBJ1-5; D perhaps matches TRBD1 (6 bases). Between the trimmed V and J ends, which lost 3 bases and 4 bases, there was a span of 7 bases. This CDR3 is 13 amino acids long. The CDR3 sequence: CASSFGQNQPQHF. The CDR3 nucleotides read TGTGCCAGCAGTTTTGGACAGAATCAGCCCCAGCATTTT.

This clone was recorded a few times. The chain employs TRBV11-2 and TRBJ1-5; D remains ambiguous. Germline CDR1 reads SGHAT; CDR2 reads FQNNGV. Between the trimmed V and J ends, which lost 3 bases and 0 bases, there was a span of 3 bases. CDR3 length: 13 amino acids. CDR3 sequence reads: CASSFSSNQPQHF. The CDR3 DNA sequence: TGTGCCAGCAGCTTTAGTAGCAATCAGCCCCAGCATTTT.

In its sample, this clone was seen a few times. The chain uses TRBV5-5 and TRBJ1-2, with 8 positions matching TRBD1. The CDR3 covers 13 residues. The germline gives CDR1 SGHKS, CDR2 YYEKEE (reference sequence). Germline trimming cut 7 bases from V and 3 bases from J; bases unmatched to any gene: 5. The CDR3 DNA is TGTGCCAGCGGTCCGACAGGGGACTATGGCTACACCTTC. Residues: CASGPTGDYGYTF.

The chain has TRBV3-1 (or the pseudogene TRBV3-2) and TRBJ2-1; 11 bases agree with TRBD2. Per the germline V gene, CDR1 is LGHDT and CDR2 is YNNKEL (reference sequence). This CDR3 is built from 17 residues. V lost 3 bases to trimming and J lost 3 bases; unmatched junction nucleotides: 7. CDR3 DNA sequence: TGTGCCAGCAGCCACTACTCCGGGACTAGCGGCTACAATGAGCAGTTCTTC. It specifies CASSHYSGTSGYNEQFF.

This clone was counted between two and nine times. The chain joins TRBV6-5 to TRBJ1-3, with D tentatively TRBD1 (5 bases). Germline V gives CDR1 MNHEY, CDR2 SVGAGI. The length of the CDR3 is 15 residues. The V gene lost 2 bases and the J gene lost 2 bases, with 10 bases spanning the gap. The CDR3 DNA follows: TGTGCCAGCAGTTACCAATCGGGGGCTGGAAACACCATATATTTT. Its protein is CASSYQSGAGNTIYF.

This clone was seen a few times. The chain carries TRBV5-1 and TRBJ2-1, with D hard to call. V gave up 5 bases and J gave up 4 bases, with 4 bases separating them. Germline CDR1 reads SGHRS; CDR2 reads YFSETQ. CDR3 size: 11 residues. The CDR3 region has the DNA TGCGCCAGCAGTATATACAATGAGCAGTTCTTC. Protein sequence: CASSIYNEQFF.

This chain connects TRBV5-4 to TRBJ2-5; 8 bases are a match to TRBD1. Germline lookup yields CDR1 SGHNT and CDR2 YYREEE (reference sequence). V gave up 0 bases and J gave up 5 bases; unmatched junction bases: 6. The length of the CDR3 is 15 residues. CDR3 sequence: CASSLAGQGAETQYF. In DNA form, the CDR3 reads TGTGCCAGCAGCTTGGCTGGACAGGGTGCGGAGACCCAGTACTTC.

This clone has only one observation. This chain links TRBV5-6 with TRBJ2-5; 8 nucleotides match TRBD1. The junction had 18 bases not matched to a gene; V was cut back by 3 bases and J by 5 bases. The CDR3 length is 18 residues. Germline V lookup: CDR1 SGHDT, CDR2 YYEEEE. The CDR3 DNA reads as TGTGCCAGCAGCTACCTTGGGGGGATGCGGACAGGGAGGGAGACCCAGTACTTC. It is translated as CASSYLGGMRTGRETQYF.

Only a few counts were recorded for this clone. This chain joins TRBV14 and TRBJ2-7; no firm D call. The V end lost 0 bases, the J end lost 5 bases, and 14 bases lay between the germline ends. This CDR3 is built from 15 residues. Germline CDR1 is SGHDN and CDR2 is FVKESK. The CDR3 DNA follows: TGTGCCAGCAGCCAAGATCCGTATTTCGCGGACGAGCAGTACTTC. Encoded protein: CASSQDPYFADEQYF.

This rearrangement joins TRBV7-9 to TRBJ2-6; D gene unclear. V lost 3 bases to trimming and J lost 0 bases, with 3 bases between them. Germline V CDR1 and CDR2: SEHNR, FQNEAQ (reference sequence). This CDR3 contains 14 residues. The CDR3 DNA reads as TGTGCCAGCAGCTTTCGCTCTGGGGCCAACGTCCTGACTTTC. This translates into CASSFRSGANVLTF.

V is TRBV4-2 and J is TRBJ2-1; 11 bases fit TRBD2. The germline gives CDR1 LGHNA, CDR2 YNFKEQ. The CDR3 length is 17 residues. Unmatched junction bases numbered 10, after V lost 1 base and J lost 8 bases. The CDR3 spells CASSQATVAGGPHEQFF. Here the CDR3 DNA reads TGTGCCAGCAGCCAAGCCACCGTAGCGGGGGGGCCTCATGAGCAGTTCTTC.

This chain connects TRBV10-2 to TRBJ2-5, with TRBD1 matching over 8 bases. CDR1 is WSHSY, CDR2 SAAADI, per germline. The V and J ends lost 6 bases and 4 bases, in that order; junction bases with no gene match: 7. There are 14 residues in the CDR3. The CDR3 loop reads CASRAGRGRETQYF. DNA for the CDR3: TGCGCCAGCAGAGCGGGCAGGGGGCGAGAGACCCAGTACTTC.

J is TRBJ1-2 and V is TRBV7-9, with D hard to call. This CDR3 contains 11 residues. The V and J ends lost 5 bases and 8 bases respectively, with 9 bases between them. Germline assignment: CDR1 SEHNR and CDR2 FQNEAQ (reference sequence). CDR3 residues: CASSPARGYTF. The CDR3 region has the DNA TGTGCCAGCAGCCCAGCGAGAGGCTACACCTTC.

This clone was counted once. This sequence joins TRBV23-1 and TRBJ2-3; D perhaps matches TRBD1 (7 bases). TRBV23-1 qualifies as an ORF whose function is uncertain. V lost 2 bases and J 1 base, leaving 28 bases between the germline ends. The length of the CDR3 is 21 residues. CDR3 sequence (DNA): TGCGCCAGCAGTCAAATCCCCCCCCGGGAGAGGCAGGGGGTCCGCACAGATACGCAGTATTTT. Its translation: CASSQIPPRERQGVRTDTQYF.

V gene TRBV7-2 combines with J gene TRBJ1-2; D not certain. Trimming took 6 bases from V and 6 from J, leaving 11 bases between them. The germline V gene has CDR1 SGHTA and CDR2 FQGNSA. This CDR3 has 12 amino acids. Written as DNA, the CDR3 is TGTGCCAGCAGACTTGGTAGCAATGGCTACACCTTC. Residues: CASRLGSNGYTF.

This chain connects TRBV5-1 to TRBJ1-3; 7 bases map to TRBD1. The CDR3 extends over 13 amino acids. V lost 8 bases, J lost 0 bases, and 2 bases stayed unmatched. From germline, CDR1 is SGHRS and CDR2 YFSETQ. CDR3 loop: CASGTDSGNTIYF. As DNA, the CDR3 is TGCGCCAGTGGGACAGACTCTGGAAACACCATATATTTT.

The chain joins TRBV11-2 to TRBJ2-2; 9 bases are shared with TRBD2. The CDR3 contains 15 residues. V was pared by 1 base and J by 5 bases, with 2 bases of the junction left unmatched. The germline gives CDR1 SGHAT, CDR2 FQNNGV. The CDR3 region is CASSLVLAGTGELFF. In DNA, the CDR3 is TGTGCCAGCAGCTTAGTTCTAGCGGGGACCGGGGAGCTGTTTTTT.

V and J are TRBV2 and TRBJ2-1, with TRBD2 as a possible D gene (7 bases). This CDR3 has 13 residues. Trimming removed 10 bases from V and 7 bases from J, with 17 bases in between. Germline loops: CDR1 SNHLY, CDR2 FYNNEI. The CDR3 is CATVGGAENEQFF. The CDR3 DNA follows: TGTGCCACGGTGGGGGGGGCGGAGAATGAGCAGTTCTTC.

The CDR3 sequence is CASSLDDREGDGYTF. For the CDR3, the DNA is TGTGCCAGCAGCTTAGATGACAGGGAAGGCGATGGCTACACCTTC. V is TRBV11-2 and J is TRBJ1-2, with 7 bases lining up with TRBD1. J lost 6 bases, V lost 0 bases, and 7 bases had no gene match. The germline V gene encodes CDR1 SGHAT and CDR2 FQNNGV. The CDR3 is made up of 15 amino acids.